This record looks at one T cell receptor (beta chain) sequence and its context. This sample is part of a study of control samples from healthy donors and cancer patients. Only in-frame clones appear in the TCRdb table, and some are missing; sequencing was by immunoSEQ multiplex PCR. The repertoire holds some 95,000 clones, more than 90% seen once, with approximately 3% in the top ten. The sequenced sample consisted of blood. This clonotype was sampled from a human donor in good health. The donor label of this sample is uncertain.

The CDR3 sequence: CASSLVGSPLHF. The CDR3 DNA reads as TGTGCCAGCAGCTTAGTGGGATCACCCCTCCACTTT. The rearrangement links TRBV13 to TRBJ1-6; D unresolved. This CDR3 has 12 residues. V lost 1 base to trimming and J lost 10 bases, with 5 bases between them. CDR1 is PRHDT and CDR2 is FYEKMQ in the germline V gene (reference sequence).